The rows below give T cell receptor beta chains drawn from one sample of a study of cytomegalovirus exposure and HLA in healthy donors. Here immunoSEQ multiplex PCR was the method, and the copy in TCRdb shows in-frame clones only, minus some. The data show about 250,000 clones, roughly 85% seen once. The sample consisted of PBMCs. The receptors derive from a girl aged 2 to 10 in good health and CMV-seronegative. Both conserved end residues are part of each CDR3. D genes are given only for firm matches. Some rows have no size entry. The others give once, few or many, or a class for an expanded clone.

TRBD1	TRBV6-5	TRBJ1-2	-	CASSRRDRGYYGYTF	TGTGCCAGCAGTCGTCGGGACAGGGGATACTATGGCTACACCTTC
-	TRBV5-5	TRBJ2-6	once	CASSLPVSGANVLTF	TGTGCCAGCAGCTTGCCGGTCTCTGGGGCCAACGTCCTGACTTTC
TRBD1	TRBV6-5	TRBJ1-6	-	CASSSGQGRSSPLHF	TGTGCCAGCAGTTCGGGACAGGGGAGGAGTTCACCCCTCCACTTT
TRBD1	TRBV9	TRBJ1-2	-	CASSDRTGGDGYTF	TGTGCCAGCAGCGACCGGACAGGGGGGGATGGCTACACCTTC
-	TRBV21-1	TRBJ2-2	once	CASSLRTGELFF	TGTGCCAGCAGCCTTCGGACCGGGGAGCTGTTTTTT
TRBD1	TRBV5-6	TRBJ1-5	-	CASSLTGAYSNQPQHF	TGTGCCAGCAGCTTGACAGGGGCCTATAGCAATCAGCCCCAGCATTTT
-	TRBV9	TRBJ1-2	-	CASSGGPYGYTF	TGTGCCAGCAGCGGGGGGCCGTATGGCTACACCTTC
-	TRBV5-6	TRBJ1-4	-	CASSSRGWANEKLFF	TGTGCCAGCAGCTCCAGGGGTTGGGCTAATGAAAAACTGTTTTTT
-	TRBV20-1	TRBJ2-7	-	CSVDGVYEQYF	TGCAGCGTCGATGGAGTTTACGAGCAGTACTTC
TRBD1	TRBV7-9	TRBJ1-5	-	CASSAGTGNGHQPQHF	TGTGCCAGCAGCGCCGGGACAGGGAACGGGCATCAGCCCCAGCATTTT
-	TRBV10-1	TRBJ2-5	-	CASSGLPQETQYF	TGCGCCAGCAGTGGACTACCCCAAGAGACCCAGTACTTC
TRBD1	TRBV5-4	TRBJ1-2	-	CASRPGTEVYGYTF	TGTGCCAGTAGACCCGGGACAGAAGTCTATGGCTACACCTTC
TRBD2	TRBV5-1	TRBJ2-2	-	CASKSGGNTGELFF	TGCGCCAGCAAAAGCGGGGGGAACACCGGGGAGCTGTTTTTT
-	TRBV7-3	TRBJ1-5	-	CASSLGGGPNQPQHF	TGTGCCAGCAGTCTAGGGGGTGGACCCAATCAGCCCCAGCATTTT
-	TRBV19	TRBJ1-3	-	CASATGIGNTIYF	TGTGCCAGTGCAACAGGGATCGGAAACACCATATATTTT
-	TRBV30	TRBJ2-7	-	CAWSVQVSYEQYF	TGTGCCTGGAGTGTACAGGTTTCGTACGAGCAGTACTTC
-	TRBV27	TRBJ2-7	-	CASSPGLITYEQYF	TGTGCCAGCAGTCCGGGACTCATCACCTACGAGCAGTACTTC
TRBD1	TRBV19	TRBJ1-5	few	CASSQDRLSNQPQHF	TGTGCCAGTAGTCAGGACAGGCTTAGCAATCAGCCCCAGCATTTT
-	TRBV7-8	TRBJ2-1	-	CASSPRGTQGEQFF	TGTGCCAGCAGCCCCCGTGGTACCCAGGGTGAGCAGTTCTTC
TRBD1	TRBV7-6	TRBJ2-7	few	CASSRRQGGYEQYF	TGTGCCAGCAGCCGCCGACAGGGGGGCTACGAGCAGTACTTC
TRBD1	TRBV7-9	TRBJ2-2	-	CASSLLQGSNTGELFF	TGTGCCAGCAGCCTACTACAGGGGTCGAACACCGGGGAGCTGTTTTTT
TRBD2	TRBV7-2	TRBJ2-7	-	CASSLTSRTYEQYF	TGTGCCAGCAGCTTGACTAGCCGAACCTACGAGCAGTACTTC